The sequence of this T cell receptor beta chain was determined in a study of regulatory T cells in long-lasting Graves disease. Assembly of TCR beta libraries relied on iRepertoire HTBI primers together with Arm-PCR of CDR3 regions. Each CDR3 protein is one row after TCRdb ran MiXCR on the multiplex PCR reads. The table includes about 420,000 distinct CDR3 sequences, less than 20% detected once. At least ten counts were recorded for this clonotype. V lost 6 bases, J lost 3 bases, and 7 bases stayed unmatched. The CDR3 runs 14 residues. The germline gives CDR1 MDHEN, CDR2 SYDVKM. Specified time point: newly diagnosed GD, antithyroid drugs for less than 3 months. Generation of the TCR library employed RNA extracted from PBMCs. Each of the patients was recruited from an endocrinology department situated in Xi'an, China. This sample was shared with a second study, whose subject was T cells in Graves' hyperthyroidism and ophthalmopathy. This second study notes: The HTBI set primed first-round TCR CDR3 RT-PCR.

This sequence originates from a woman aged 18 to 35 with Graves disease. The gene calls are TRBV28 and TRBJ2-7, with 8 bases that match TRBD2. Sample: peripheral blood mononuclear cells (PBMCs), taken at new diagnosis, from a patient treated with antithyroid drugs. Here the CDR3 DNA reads TGTGCCAGCAGCCCCCCGGGACTAGGCTACGAGCAGTACTTC. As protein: CASSPPGLGYEQYF.